This T cell receptor beta chain is from a study of vaccination and CD4 T cells after COVID-19. Study as a whole: Median time from second vaccine dose to sampling was roughly 72 days (14 to 241).

This clonotype has a single count. The antigen remains unidentified. An Oncomine TCR Beta short-read assay was used to sequence the DNA from cultured CD4+ T cells. Using its own MiXCR run on the PCR reads, TCRdb lists one record per CDR3 protein. The table lists 20,000 to 25,000 distinct CDR3 sequences, approximately 40% of them singletons. The treatment is: approximately nine-day PBMC culture with coronavirus spike peptide pools or control peptides (ViraFEST assay). From germline, CDR1 is MNHEY and CDR2 SVGEGT. The length of the CDR3 is 12 residues. Trimming removed 7 bases at V and 0 bases at J, with 6 bases between.

Source: CD4+ T cells from blood, cultured in vitro, taken before SARS-CoV-2 vaccination. The clonotype was recovered from a human donor who had recovered from COVID-19. The V call is TRBV6-2 or TRBV6-3, the J call TRBJ1-2; D gene ambiguous. In DNA, the CDR3 is TGTGCCAGCATTGGAGCTAACTATGGCTACACCTTC. Amino acid sequence: CASIGANYGYTF.